Given below is one T cell receptor beta chain in context. It has no known antigen specificity. No base quality information exists; no much larger clone differs at one position. The sample belongs to a study of shared clonotypes between healthy human individuals (dated by TCRdb to 2018 to 2021). Broadly, across the study: The cohort included three men and a couple of women between 18 and 49 years of age. Each donor's leukapheresis produced roughly between roughly 0.94 and 9.5 billion PBMCs. To increase sequencing depth and limit assay-specific biases, different laboratories used diverse techniques to prepare libraries and sequence TCR repertoires. For each donor, CD4 naive and CD4 memory were each run on three plates, CD8 naive on two plates, and CD8 memory on one plate. Blood TCR repertoires of about five healthy adults were deeply sequenced to estimate repertoire size and the extent of clonotype sharing between individuals.

Inclusive of the bounding cysteine and phenylalanine, the CDR3 is 15 residues long. Only the CDR3 part of the read is kept: 45 bases, read in frame from the first base. A distance of 16 bases separates the germline ends of V and J, which lose 4 bases and 4 bases respectively. Reading the germline V gene gives CDR1 SGHAT and CDR2 FQNNGV. Here is what the overall study found, with its caveats: About 5% of naive CD4, 3.5% of naive CD8, about 2.1% of memory CD4, and more than 0.35% of memory CD8 clonotypes were shared across several donors. Larger estimated clonotype richness was generally found for naive subsets than for memory subsets. Incomplete sequencing was indicated by rarefaction of sorted-subset datasets, despite the large sequencing depth. The genetic and exposure-history diversity represented was limited by the small number of donors. Pairwise subsampling led to the expectation that sequencing depth would affect the degree of clonotype sharing among donors. Sampling was restricted to blood, and TCR repertoires in tissue are likely to differ from TCR repertoires in blood. Clonotypes shared by all four sorted-subset donors showed higher generation probabilities than non-shared clonotypes.

Using the deep immunoSEQ assay, TCR CDR3 regions were amplified from genomic DNA by multiplex PCR. Genomic DNA extracted from each cell subset was distributed evenly over all wells of several immunoSEQ 96-well plates, and each plate served as one replicate. For sorted subsets, each replicate PCR was loaded with around 200 ng genomic DNA, equivalent to roughly 30,000 T cell genomes. Purified libraries were quantified with a Qubit 3.0 fluorometer, sized on a Bioanalyzer 2100, and re-quantified with the KAPA Library Quantification kit. Every immunoSEQ 96-well plate was sequenced on a separate single-read 150-cycle Illumina NextSeq 550 flow cell. On the authors' methods: Because only junctional sequences without quality scores were contained in the immunoSEQ output, filtering matching that applied to full-length reads could not be performed. Sequences were annotated with PyIR, a Python wrapper for IgBLAST v1.9, and V/J genes and CDR3 were assigned using IMGT germline references. Any read was removed if the V/J assignment was weak (E-value above 1e-6), the CDR3 was missing, or the read contained stop codons, out-of-frame junctions, or ambiguous translated residues. V3J clonotypes were defined as sequences sharing the same inferred V gene, J gene, and CDR3 amino acid sequence. Percentage overlap between repertoires was calculated by dividing the number of shared unique clonotypes by the size of the smaller repertoire. RTK rarefaction, the Chao1 estimator, and Recon v2.1 estimates of unobserved clonotypes were used to assess repertoire richness. For all TCRbeta clonotypes obtained by the gDNA method from several donors, generation probabilities were computed with OLGA. What TCRdb holds here is the immuneACCESS table cut down to in-frame rearrangements. Part of the clones is not present; checked against another copy, under half of the missing clones reflect an unresolved V gene, and the others are unexplained. That table supplies the V and J calls and clone size; D and trimming were determined from the DNA. The sample data list about 2.2 million clones, and about 93% of these were observed just once. The top ten clonotypes cover more than 1.5% of the sample.

For the CD8 naive samples, CD45RO-negative cells were positively selected for CCR7, yielding a CD45RA+CCR7+ population from which TemRA cells were excluded. The donors were healthy, HIV-negative adults who had no recently reported acute infections or vaccinations. All donors were Caucasian adults living in Nashville, Tennessee, USA. Blood was obtained by leukapheresis, after which PBMCs were separated by Ficoll-Histopaque density gradient centrifugation and cryopreserved in liquid nitrogen vapor phase. Analytical flow cytometry was used to check the purity and quantity of every magnetically sorted T cell population. From each sorted fraction, genomic DNA was isolated and quantified by UV absorbance on a Nanodrop 2000c.

This TCR came from a young man in good health. Some clones in this sample may be carry-over from other donors' samples. The rearrangement joined TRBV11-2 to TRBJ1-1; matching of 5 bases hints at TRBD1 as the D gene. Material for sequencing was naive CD8+ T cells from PBMCs. According to the study, the label for this sample's cell subset or site signals: CD45RA+CCR7+. The CDR3 region reads CASSSAREQGTEAFF. The nucleotide sequence is TGTGCCAGCAGCTCCGCCCGGGAGCAGGGCACTGAAGCTTTCTTT.